This is a list of T cell receptor beta chains from one sample in a study of control samples from healthy donors and cancer patients. Sequencing was performed with immunoSEQ multiplex PCR; in TCRdb, only in-frame clones are kept and a portion is missing. The sample yields tens of thousands of clones, 80% to 95% seen once. The sequencing input was PBMCs. The receptors come from a woman aged 40 to 50 with head and neck cancer. Each CDR3 is given with its conserved first and last residue. A D gene is named only where the DNA matches it firmly. Some rows mark clone size as missing; the rest say once, few, many or name a class of expanded clone.

CDR3 DNA,CDR3 protein,D gene,V gene,J gene,clone size
TGTGCCAGCAGTGGGACAGTTTCAACTAATGAAAAACTGTTTTTT,CASSGTVSTNEKLFF,TRBD1,TRBV28,TRBJ1-4,.
TGTGCCAGCTCACCGACCCCCGACTATCAGCCCCAGCATTTT,CASSPTPDYQPQHF,.,TRBV18,TRBJ1-5,.
TGTGCCAGCAGCTTGCCGACTAATGAAAAACTGTTTTTT,CASSLPTNEKLFF,.,TRBV5-4,TRBJ1-4,.
TGTGCCAGCAATAGGGACCCCTACAATGAGCAGTTCTTC,CASNRDPYNEQFF,.,TRBV5-8,TRBJ2-1,.
TGTGCCAGTAGTATTCTGGCTAGCGGATACACCAATGAGCAGTTCTTC,CASSILASGYTNEQFF,TRBD2,TRBV19,TRBJ2-1,.
TGTGCCAGCAGCGTAGGGTGGGAGACCTCCTACGAGCAGTACTTC,CASSVGWETSYEQYF,.,TRBV9,TRBJ2-7,.
TGTGCCAGCAGCTTAGCGGGTGGCGGGAGGTCGGAGACCCAGTACTTC,CASSLAGGGRSETQYF,TRBD2,TRBV11-2,TRBJ2-5,.
TGCAGCGCCACGAGCACGGGCGATACGCAGTATTTT,CSATSTGDTQYF,.,TRBV29-1,TRBJ2-3,once
TGTGCCAGCAACCCCCGCATGTACGGACAGGGGTTGGAGACCCAGTACTTC,CASNPRMYGQGLETQYF,TRBD1,TRBV11-2,TRBJ2-5,.
TGTGCCAGCTTACACGGAAACACCATATATTTT,CASLHGNTIYF,.,TRBV3-1/TRBV3-2,TRBJ1-3,.
TGTGCCAGCAGCTTTTCTCCCGGACGGAATCAGCCCCAGCATTTT,CASSFSPGRNQPQHF,.,TRBV7-2,TRBJ1-5,.
TGCGCCAGCAGCTTCGGACTAGCGGCTACCGGGGAGCTGTTTTTT,CASSFGLAATGELFF,TRBD2,TRBV5-1,TRBJ2-2,.
TGTGCCAGCGGAAGCGGGAGGGGACGGGAGACCCAGTACTTC,CASGSGRGRETQYF,TRBD2,TRBV19,TRBJ2-5,.
TGTGCCACCAAGCTTGCCGAGGGGACCTACGAGCAGTACTTC,CATKLAEGTYEQYF,.,TRBV15,TRBJ2-7,.
TGCGCCAGCAGCTTCGGGGAGGTTAGAGAAAAACTGTTTTTT,CASSFGEVREKLFF,.,TRBV5-1,TRBJ1-4,.
TGCAGCGTTTACGGACAGTCGTCATATGGCTACACCTTC,CSVYGQSSYGYTF,.,TRBV29-1,TRBJ1-2,.
TGTGCCAGCAGCCTTAGACAGGATAACTATGGCTACACCTTC,CASSLRQDNYGYTF,.,TRBV6-5,TRBJ1-2,.
TGTGCCAGCAGCCCTAGAGTCACCTACAATGAGCAGTTCTTC,CASSPRVTYNEQFF,.,TRBV3-1/TRBV3-2,TRBJ2-1,.
TGTGCCAGCAGCAAAGGCCTCATAGCGGGGCCTTCCTACGAGCAGTACTTC,CASSKGLIAGPSYEQYF,.,TRBV21-1,TRBJ2-7,.
TGTGCCTGGAGTGAGGTAGCGGGTTACAATGAGCAGTTCTTC,CAWSEVAGYNEQFF,TRBD2,TRBV30,TRBJ2-1,.
TGTGCCAGCAGTTACCCTCAGGGGTTAAGTCGCAATGAGCAGTTCTTC,CASSYPQGLSRNEQFF,.,TRBV6-6,TRBJ2-1,.
TGTGCCAGCAGCACCCGGACTAGCGGGAGTTTCAATGAGCAGTTCTTC,CASSTRTSGSFNEQFF,TRBD2,TRBV7-2,TRBJ2-1,.
TGCGCCAGCAGCTTGGCGGGGGAGCCGGGCGTTTCACCCCTCCACTTT,CASSLAGEPGVSPLHF,.,TRBV5-1,TRBJ1-6,.
TGCGCCAGCAGCCAAGTAGTCCAGGGAGACACTGAAGCTTTCTTT,CASSQVVQGDTEAFF,.,TRBV4-1,TRBJ1-1,.
TGTGCCAGCAGCCAGACAGGGCGGAACACCGGGGAGCTGTTTTTT,CASSQTGRNTGELFF,TRBD1,TRBV3-1/TRBV3-2,TRBJ2-2,.
TGTGCCAGCAGTAAGGAGATGAACACCGGGGAGCTGTTTTTT,CASSKEMNTGELFF,.,TRBV6-4,TRBJ2-2,.
TGCGCCAGCAGCTTGGTGACTAGCGGTTCCTACGAGCAGTACTTC,CASSLVTSGSYEQYF,TRBD2,TRBV5-1,TRBJ2-7,.
TGTGCCAGCAGCTCGCGACGGAGGCTAGGAGAGACCCAGTACTTC,CASSSRRRLGETQYF,.,TRBV7-2,TRBJ2-5,.
TGTGCCAGCAGCTTATTGCAGCCTGAAGCTTTCTTT,CASSLLQPEAFF,.,TRBV7-9,TRBJ1-1,.
TGTGCCAGCAGCGCCGCGGGACTAGCGGGGCCAAGCTCCTACAATGAGCAGTTCTTC,CASSAAGLAGPSSYNEQFF,TRBD2,TRBV27,TRBJ2-1,once
TGTGCCAGCAGTTATCTAGGGACAGGGGCCAAAAACATTCAGTACTTC,CASSYLGTGAKNIQYF,TRBD1,TRBV28,TRBJ2-4,.
TGTGCCAGTAGTCTCCGGTTATGGTACAATGAGCAGTTCTTC,CASSLRLWYNEQFF,.,TRBV19,TRBJ2-1,.
TGTGCCAGCAGCTTAGTATCTAGCCCCACCGGTTACACAGATACGCAGTATTTT,CASSLVSSPTGYTDTQYF,.,TRBV7-6,TRBJ2-3,.
TGTGCCAGCAGTTACGGTTCCATAGGTGGCTACACCTTC,CASSYGSIGGYTF,.,TRBV6-5,TRBJ1-2,.
TGCAGCGTGACCCGTGGGGGCACGGGCACTGAAGCTTTCTTT,CSVTRGGTGTEAFF,.,TRBV29-1,TRBJ1-1,once
TGCGCCAGCAGCTTGCTAGCGGGGGGAGAAAATGAGCAGTTCTTC,CASSLLAGGENEQFF,TRBD2,TRBV5-1,TRBJ2-1,.
TGTGCCAGCTCTCCCGTGCTTAGGACTGAAGCTTTCTTT,CASSPVLRTEAFF,.,TRBV18,TRBJ1-1,.
TGTGCCAGCAGCCCCGACGGATTTCCCAGCCCCAATGAGCAGTTCTTC,CASSPDGFPSPNEQFF,.,TRBV13,TRBJ2-1,few
TGTGCCACCAGCATTGTTGCAGGCCCCTCCGAGCAGTACTTC,CATSIVAGPSEQYF,.,TRBV15,TRBJ2-7,.
TGTGCCAGCAGTTTTCTAGGGTTCAGGGCTAACTATGGCTACACCTTC,CASSFLGFRANYGYTF,.,TRBV27,TRBJ1-2,.
TGCGCCAGCAGCTACGGACAGGCTCGCGGGGGGGTCTACAATGAGCAGTTCTTC,CASSYGQARGGVYNEQFF,TRBD2,TRBV5-1,TRBJ2-1,.